This section outlines one TCR beta chain sequence together with its context. Multiplex touch-down PCR amplified TRB using TRB-A and TRB-B pools in one tube. TCRdb re-called the multiplex PCR reads and gives one entry per CDR3 protein, without DNA. The sample table sets out several thousand distinct CDR3 sequences. The data belong to a study of T cell clusters in autoimmune cytopenias. Approximately 36,000 genome equivalents of blood DNA were amplified for TRB. The germline V gene has CDR1 MNHEY and CDR2 SVGAGI. The CDR3 loop spans 13 amino acids. In addition, the sample was reused for a study of T cell repertoires in aging, cancer and after chemotherapy.

This TCR derives from a human donor in good health. This sequence joins TRBV6-5 and TRBJ1-5. Sequenced input: peripheral blood. CDR3 sequence reads: CASSYSTGQPQHF.